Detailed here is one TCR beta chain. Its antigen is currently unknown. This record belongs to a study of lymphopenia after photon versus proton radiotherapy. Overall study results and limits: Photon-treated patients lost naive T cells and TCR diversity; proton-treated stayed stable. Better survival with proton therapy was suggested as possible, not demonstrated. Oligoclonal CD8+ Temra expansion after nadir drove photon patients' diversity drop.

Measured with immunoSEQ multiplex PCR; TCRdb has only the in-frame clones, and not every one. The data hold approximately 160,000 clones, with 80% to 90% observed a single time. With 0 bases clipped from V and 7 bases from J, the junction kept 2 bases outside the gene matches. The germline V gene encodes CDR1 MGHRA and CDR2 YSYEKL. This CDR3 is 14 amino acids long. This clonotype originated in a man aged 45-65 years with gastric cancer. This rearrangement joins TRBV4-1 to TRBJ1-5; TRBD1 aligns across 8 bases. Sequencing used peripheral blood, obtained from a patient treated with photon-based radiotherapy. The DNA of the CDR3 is TGCGCCAGCAGCCAAGAGGACAGGGACCAGCCCCAGCATTTT. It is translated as CASSQEDRDQPQHF.